Below are 3 T cell receptor beta chains sequenced from a single sample in a study of T cells in Graves' hyperthyroidism and ophthalmopathy. Amplification of TCR beta CDR3 regions used RNA as the template. The HTBI primer set served for first-round RT-PCR of the TCR CDR3. TCRdb re-derived calls from the multiplex PCR reads in MiXCR, one entry per CDR3 protein. Among 730,000 or so distinct CDR3 sequences listed, under 20% were seen once. The sequencing input was blood. All receptors derive from a woman aged 50 to 65 with Graves' hyperthyroidism that later progressed to Graves' ophthalmopathy.

This clonotype occurred many times. The J gene is TRBJ2-1, the V gene TRBV7-9; the match to TRBD2 covers 8 bases. CDR1 and CDR2 from the germline V gene are SEHNR and FQNEAQ (reference sequence). CDR3 length: 15 amino acids. The V and J ends lost 7 bases and 9 bases, in that order; junction bases with no gene match: 14. CDR3 DNA sequence: TGTGCCAGCACCTTCCCGGGGGGGCCTGACACTGAGCAGTTCTTC. Its translation is CASTFPGGPDTEQFF.

This clonotype was counted a few times. V is TRBV6-2 or TRBV6-3 and J is TRBJ2-3; TRBD2 agrees at 9 bases. Germline CDR1 MNHEY, CDR2 SVGEGT. This CDR3 comprises 16 residues. The J segment lost 10 bases and the V segment lost 2 bases, leaving 13 bases of the junction unmatched. Here the CDR3 DNA reads TGTGCCAGCAGTTACAACTTCCAGCGGGGGGAGTATTCGCAGTATTTT. Translating gives CASSYNFQRGEYSQYF.

This clonotype was found a few times. DNA for the CDR3: TGTGCCAGCAGTGGACAGTTTCACAATGAGCAGTTCTTC. As protein: CASSGQFHNEQFF. The V and J genes are TRBV2 and TRBJ2-1; D possibly corresponds to TRBD1 (5 bases). The CDR3 extends over 13 amino acids. V lost 4 bases and J lost 5, with 9 bases in between. Germline V CDR1 and CDR2: SNHLY, FYNNEI.